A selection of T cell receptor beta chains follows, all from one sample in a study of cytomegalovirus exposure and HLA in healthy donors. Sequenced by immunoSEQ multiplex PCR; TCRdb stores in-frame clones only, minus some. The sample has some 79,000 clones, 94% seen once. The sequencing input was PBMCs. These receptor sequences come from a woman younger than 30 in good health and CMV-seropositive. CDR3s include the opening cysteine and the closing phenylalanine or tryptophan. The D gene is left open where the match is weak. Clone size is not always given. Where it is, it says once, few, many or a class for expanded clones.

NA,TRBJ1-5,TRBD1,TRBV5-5,CASSLGAGQGRVGGNQPQHF,TGTGCCAGCAGCTTGGGTGCGGGACAGGGTAGAGTTGGGGGCAATCAGCCCCAGCATTTT
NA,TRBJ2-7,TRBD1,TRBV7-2,CASSLVKGAGQQYF,TGTGCCAGCAGCTTAGTGAAGGGGGCGGGCCAGCAGTACTTC
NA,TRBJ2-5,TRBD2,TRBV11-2,CASSSGVAGGPEETQYF,TGTGCCAGCAGCTCAGGGGTTGCGGGGGGTCCGGAAGAGACCCAGTACTTC
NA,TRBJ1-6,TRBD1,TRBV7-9,CASSRGTALSSYNSPLHF,TGTGCCAGCAGCCGGGGGACAGCCCTCAGCTCCTATAATTCACCCCTCCACTTT
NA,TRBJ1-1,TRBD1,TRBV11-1,CASSLLGQGTEAFF,TGTGCCAGCAGCTTACTCGGACAGGGAACTGAAGCTTTCTTT
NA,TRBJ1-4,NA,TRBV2,CASSGQTTNEKLFF,TGTGCCAGCAGTGGACAGACAACTAATGAAAAACTGTTTTTT
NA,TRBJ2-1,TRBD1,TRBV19,CASSTTGQAYNEQFF,TGTGCCAGTAGTACCACGGGACAGGCCTACAATGAGCAGTTCTTC
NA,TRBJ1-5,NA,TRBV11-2,CASSQRGGNQPQHF,TGTGCCAGCAGCCAAAGGGGTGGGAATCAGCCCCAGCATTTT
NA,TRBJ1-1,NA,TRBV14,CASSHLWDRTTNTEAFF,TGTGCCAGCAGCCATCTCTGGGATCGGACAACGAACACTGAAGCTTTCTTT
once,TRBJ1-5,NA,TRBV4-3,CASSRVPGQGPSDYSNQPQHF,TGCGCCAGCAGCCGCGTCCCGGGACAAGGGCCAAGCGACTATAGCAATCAGCCCCAGCATTTT
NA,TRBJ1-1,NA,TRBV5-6,CASSWGMSTEAFF,TGTGCCAGCAGCTGGGGCATGAGCACTGAAGCTTTCTTT
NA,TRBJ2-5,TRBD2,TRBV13,CASSTRLAGESETQYF,TGTGCCAGCAGCACAAGACTAGCGGGAGAATCGGAGACCCAGTACTTC
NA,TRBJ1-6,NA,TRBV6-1,CASSEASSASSPLHF,TGTGCCAGCAGTGAAGCGTCGTCTGCGAGTTCACCCCTCCACTTT
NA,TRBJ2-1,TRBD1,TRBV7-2,CASSSPGQGANEQFF,TGTGCCAGCAGCTCCCCGGGACAGGGGGCGAATGAGCAGTTCTTC
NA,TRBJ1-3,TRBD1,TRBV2,CASSPDRGSGNTIYF,TGTGCCAGCAGTCCGGACAGGGGCTCTGGAAACACCATATATTTT
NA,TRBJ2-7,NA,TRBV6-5,CASSYDRTYEQYF,TGTGCCAGCAGTTACGACAGGACCTACGAGCAGTACTTC
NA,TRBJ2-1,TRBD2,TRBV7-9,CASTSGLAGVSSYNEQFF,TGTGCCAGCACCTCGGGACTAGCGGGAGTTAGCTCCTACAATGAGCAGTTCTTC
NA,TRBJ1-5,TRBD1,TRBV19,CASRRTGGNNQPQHF,TGTGCCAGTAGGAGGACAGGGGGCAACAATCAGCCCCAGCATTTT
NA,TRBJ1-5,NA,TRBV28,CASSLGGPTNQPQHF,TGTGCCAGCAGTTTGGGGGGGCCGACCAATCAGCCCCAGCATTTT
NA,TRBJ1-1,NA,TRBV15,CATRDTTNTEAFF,TGTGCCACCCGGGACACGACGAACACTGAAGCTTTCTTT
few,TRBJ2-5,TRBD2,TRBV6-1,CATSGTSARQETQYF,TGTGCCACCTCCGGGACTAGCGCAAGACAAGAGACCCAGTACTTC
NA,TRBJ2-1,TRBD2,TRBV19,CASSMWTSGNEQFF,TGTGCCAGTAGTATGTGGACTAGCGGCAATGAGCAGTTCTTC
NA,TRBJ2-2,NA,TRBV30,CAWRATGELFF,TGTGCCTGGAGGGCCACCGGGGAGCTGTTTTTT
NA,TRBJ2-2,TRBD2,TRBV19,CASTGVAGGPGGELFF,TGTGCCAGTACGGGAGTAGCGGGAGGGCCTGGCGGGGAGCTGTTTTTT
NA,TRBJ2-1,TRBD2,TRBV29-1,CSVGGFLTGTSSYNEQFF,TGCAGCGTAGGGGGGTTCTTGACCGGGACTAGCTCCTACAATGAGCAGTTCTTC
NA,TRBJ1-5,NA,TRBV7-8,CASSPGVGNQPQHF,TGTGCCAGCAGCCCGGGGGTAGGCAATCAGCCCCAGCATTTT
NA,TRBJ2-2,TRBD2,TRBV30,CAWKPRKGLAYTGELFF,TGTGCCTGGAAACCCCGCAAAGGACTAGCCTATACCGGGGAGCTGTTTTTT
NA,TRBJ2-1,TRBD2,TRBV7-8,CASSPWTSGGRIREQFF,TGTGCCAGCAGCCCTTGGACTAGCGGGGGGCGGATCCGTGAGCAGTTCTTC
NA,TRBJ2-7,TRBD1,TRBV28,CASSVRDRGLYEQYF,TGTGCCAGCAGTGTCCGGGACAGGGGCCTCTACGAGCAGTACTTC
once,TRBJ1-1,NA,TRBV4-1,CASSQAASGGPEAFF,TGCGCCAGCAGCCAAGCAGCGTCGGGGGGCCCTGAAGCTTTCTTT
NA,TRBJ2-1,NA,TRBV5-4,CASSVGRSSYNEQFF,TGTGCCAGCAGCGTGGGACGGAGCTCCTACAATGAGCAGTTCTTC
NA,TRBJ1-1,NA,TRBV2,CASTRENTEAFF,TGTGCCAGCACCAGGGAGAACACTGAAGCTTTCTTT
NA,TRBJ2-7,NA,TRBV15,CATSNDYTVTYEQYF,TGTGCCACCAGCAACGACTACACGGTCACCTACGAGCAGTACTTC
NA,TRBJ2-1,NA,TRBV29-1,CSVRAGTYDNEQFF,TGCAGCGTTAGGGCGGGGACTTATGACAATGAGCAGTTCTTC
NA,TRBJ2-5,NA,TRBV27,CASSLRGLETQYF,TGTGCCAGCAGTTTAAGGGGTCTGGAGACCCAGTACTTC
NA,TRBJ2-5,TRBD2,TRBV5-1,CASSLGTSGLTETQYF,TGCGCCAGCAGCTTGGGAACTAGCGGACTTACAGAGACCCAGTACTTC
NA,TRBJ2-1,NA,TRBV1,CTSSQAGERALSYNEQFF,TGCACCAGCAGCCAAGCTGGGGAGCGGGCTTTATCCTACAATGAGCAGTTCTTC
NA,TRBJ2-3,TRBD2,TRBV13,CASSLGGGLTDTQYF,TGTGCCAGCAGCCTCGGGGGGGGCCTGACAGATACGCAGTATTTT
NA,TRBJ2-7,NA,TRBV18,CASSPPGATARQYF,TGTGCCAGCTCACCACCAGGGGCGACGGCTCGGCAGTACTTC
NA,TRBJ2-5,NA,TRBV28,CAAEGARTQYF,TGTGCCGCGGAGGGGGCGCGGACCCAGTACTTC
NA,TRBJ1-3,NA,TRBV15,CATSLRSGNTIYF,TGTGCCACCAGCCTCCGCTCTGGAAACACCATATATTTT
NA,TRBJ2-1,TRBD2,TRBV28,CASSITSGMLGEQFF,TGTGCCAGCAGTATCACTAGCGGGATGCTCGGTGAGCAGTTCTTC
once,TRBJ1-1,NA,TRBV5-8,CASSLPLEYTEAFF,TGTGCCAGCAGCCTCCCATTGGAGTACACTGAAGCTTTCTTT
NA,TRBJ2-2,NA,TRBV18,CASSTDRTGELFF,TGTGCCAGCTCAACTGACAGAACCGGGGAGCTGTTTTTT
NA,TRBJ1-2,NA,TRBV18,CASSPSRQEDGYTF,TGTGCCAGCTCACCAAGCCGACAGGAGGATGGCTACACCTTC
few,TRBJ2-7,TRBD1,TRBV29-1,CSVTRDSYEQYF,TGCAGCGTTACCCGGGACAGTTACGAGCAGTACTTC
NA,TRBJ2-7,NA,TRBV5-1,CASSLGPGSYEQYF,TGCGCCAGCAGCTTGGGCCCAGGATCCTACGAGCAGTACTTC
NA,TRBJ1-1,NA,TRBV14,CASSQSGANTEAFF,TGTGCCAGCAGCCAATCAGGGGCGAACACTGAAGCTTTCTTT
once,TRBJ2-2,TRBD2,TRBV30,CAWWAGAGELFF,TGTGCCTGGTGGGCGGGGGCCGGGGAGCTGTTTTTT
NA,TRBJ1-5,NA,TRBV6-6,CASSSYRWGQPQHF,TGTGCCAGCAGCTCCTACAGGTGGGGTCAGCCCCAGCATTTT
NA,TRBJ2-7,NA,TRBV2,CASLEGLPYEQYF,TGTGCCAGCCTCGAGGGCCTCCCCTACGAGCAGTACTTC